Following are 8 T cell receptor beta chains from one sample sequenced in a study of T cells in Graves' hyperthyroidism and ophthalmopathy. Amplification targeted TCR beta CDR3 regions from RNA transcripts. A set of HTBI primers served as the primers for a first-round RT-PCR of the TCR CDR3. MiXCR, applied by TCRdb to the multiplex PCR reads, yields one record per CDR3 protein. The data contain around 660,000 distinct CDR3 sequences, 40% to 55% of them singletons. Sequencing was done on a sample of peripheral blood or thyroid tissue (not recorded which). Receptors originate from an adult man with Graves' disease, either hyperthyroidism or ophthalmopathy (not recorded which).

This clonotype has only a few counts. The chain carries TRBV5-1 and TRBJ1-4, with no clear D. This CDR3 has 15 residues. The V gene's germline CDR1 is SGHRS and CDR2 YFSETQ. V shed 0 bases and J shed 6 bases, with 12 bases lying between them. In DNA form, the CDR3 reads TGCGCCAGCAGCTTGGCGGGCACGGTGGATGAAAAACTGTTTTTT. The encoded protein is CASSLAGTVDEKLFF.

This clonotype was recorded a few times. This chain joins TRBV20-1 and TRBJ1-1, with 10 positions matching TRBD1. Germline V gene sequence: CDR1 DFQATT, CDR2 SNEGSKA (reference sequence). V shed 6 bases and J 6 bases; nucleotides not matched to a gene: 7. The CDR3 is made up of 13 amino acids. The CDR3 coding sequence is TGCAGTGCCAGACAGGGGGCAAGGGCTGAAGCTTTCTTT. This sequence encodes CSARQGARAEAFF.

This CDR3 reads CASSSRDTHQPQHF. The CDR3 nucleotides read TGTGCCAGCAGTTCCCGGGACACCCATCAGCCCCAGCATTTT. This chain uses TRBV7-2 with TRBJ1-5, with D possibly being TRBD1 (6 bases). Germline CDR1 reads SGHTA; CDR2 reads FQGNSA. Between the trimmed V and J ends, which lost 6 bases and 5 bases, there was a span of 14 bases. The CDR3 extends over 14 amino acids.

As DNA, the CDR3 is TGTGCCAGCAGTTACGACGGCGTGAGGATCTCTGGAAACACCATATATTTT. As protein: CASSYDGVRISGNTIYF. The chain carries TRBV6-1 and TRBJ1-3, with D unclear. CDR3 length: 17 amino acids. With 5 bases removed from V and 0 bases from J, the gap between germline ends came to 17 bases. In germline, CDR1 is MNHNS, CDR2 SASEGT.

This rearrangement joins TRBV7-9 to TRBJ1-2; D is undetermined. The V gene's germline CDR1 is SEHNR and CDR2 FQNEAQ (reference sequence). V dropped 7 bases and J dropped 6 bases, with 18 bases sitting between them. The CDR3 has 14 amino acids. The CDR3 nucleotides read TGTGCCAGCAAAGTACGGGAGGGCCCCGATGGCTACACCTTC. This codes for CASKVREGPDGYTF.

This clonotype has ten or more counts. The chain has TRBV12-3 or TRBV12-4 and TRBJ2-5, with D possibly TRBD2 on 6 matching bases. The V end lost 6 bases, the J end lost 4 bases, and 12 bases lay between the germline ends. The CDR3 consists of 13 residues. The CDR3 DNA follows: TGTGCCAGCAGCCCCAACGGGGGAGAGACCCAGTACTTC. Its translation: CASSPNGGETQYF.

This clonotype was seen many times. The chain has TRBV2 and TRBJ1-1, with D tentatively TRBD1 (5 bases). Germline V gene lookup returns CDR1 SNHLY and CDR2 FYNNEI. The CDR3 has 16 amino acids. Between the trimmed V and J ends, which lost 5 bases and 3 bases, there was a span of 19 bases. CDR3 residues: CASSFQSGPLDTEAFF. CDR3 coding DNA: TGTGCCAGCAGTTTTCAATCGGGGCCTTTGGACACTGAAGCTTTCTTT.

This clonotype was seen repeatedly, ten times or more. The rearrangement uses TRBV12-3 or TRBV12-4 and TRBJ1-2; D is ambiguous. There are 12 residues in the CDR3. Trimming removed 3 bases at V and 7 bases at J, with 9 bases between. CDR3 nucleotides: TGTGCCAGCAGTTTCGCCGTGAGTGGCTACACCTTC. This gives the protein CASSFAVSGYTF.